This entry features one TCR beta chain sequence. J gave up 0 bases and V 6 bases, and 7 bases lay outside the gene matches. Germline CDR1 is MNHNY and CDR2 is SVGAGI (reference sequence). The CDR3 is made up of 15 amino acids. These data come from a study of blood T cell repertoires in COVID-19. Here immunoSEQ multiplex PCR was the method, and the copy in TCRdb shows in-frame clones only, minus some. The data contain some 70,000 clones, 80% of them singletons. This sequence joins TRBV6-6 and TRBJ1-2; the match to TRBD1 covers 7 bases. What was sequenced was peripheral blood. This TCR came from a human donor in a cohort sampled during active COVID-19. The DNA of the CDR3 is TGTGCCAGCAGCCCGGGACAGAGAGCTAACTATGGCTACACCTTC. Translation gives CASSPGQRANYGYTF.